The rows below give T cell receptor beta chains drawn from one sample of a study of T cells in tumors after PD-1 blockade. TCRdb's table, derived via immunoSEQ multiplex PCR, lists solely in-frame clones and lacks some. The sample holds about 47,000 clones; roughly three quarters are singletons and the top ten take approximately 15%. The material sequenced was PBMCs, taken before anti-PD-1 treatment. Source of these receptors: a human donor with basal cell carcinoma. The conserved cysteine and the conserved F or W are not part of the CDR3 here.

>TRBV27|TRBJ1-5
ASSPKADRMNQPQH
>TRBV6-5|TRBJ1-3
ASSYSEQPGNTIY
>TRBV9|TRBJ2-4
ASSVVDGGAKNIQY
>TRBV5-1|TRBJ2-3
ASSLESRSTDTQY
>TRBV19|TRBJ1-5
ASRPSNQPQH
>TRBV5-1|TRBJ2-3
ASSLAGPRGGNTQY
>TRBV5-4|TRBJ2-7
ASSNRDRGWEQY
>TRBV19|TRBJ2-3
ASSAQYTDTQY
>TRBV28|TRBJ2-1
ASSDKREQF
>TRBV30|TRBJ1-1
AWSLQGSNTEAF
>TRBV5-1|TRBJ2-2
ASRGQGAGELF
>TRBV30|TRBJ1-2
AWRSDLYLGYT
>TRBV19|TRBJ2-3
ASTPAHTDTQY
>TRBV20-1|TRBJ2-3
SAPFADTQY
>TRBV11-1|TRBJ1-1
ASSPPTGVNTEAF
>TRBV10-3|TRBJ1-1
AISEEPGPNTEAF
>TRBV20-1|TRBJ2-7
SASSAGVGGEQY
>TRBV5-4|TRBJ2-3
ASSLETTLPTDTQY
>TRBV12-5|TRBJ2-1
ASGLMTGEQF
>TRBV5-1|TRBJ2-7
ASSIGRTYEQY
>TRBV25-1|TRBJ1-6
ASSDPRTNSPLH
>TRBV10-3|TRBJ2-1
AISESRTGGNEQF
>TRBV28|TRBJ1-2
ASSFGRNFGGYT
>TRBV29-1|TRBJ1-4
SVGRSGGATNEKLF
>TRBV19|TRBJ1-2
ASSIKGAGYGYT
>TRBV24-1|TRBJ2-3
ATSDLGAADTQY
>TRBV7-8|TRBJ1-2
ASSSYMDRDRGGGYT
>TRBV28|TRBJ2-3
ASMRSTDTQY
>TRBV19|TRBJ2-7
ASQSRQGGTYEQY
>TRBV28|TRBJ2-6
ASRPRVSGANVLT
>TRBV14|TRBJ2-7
ASSPQGGAPSYEQY
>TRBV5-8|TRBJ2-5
ASSRGLAGERETQY
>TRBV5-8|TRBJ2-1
ASSPGQYNEQF
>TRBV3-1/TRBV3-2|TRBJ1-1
ASSQRHLMNTEAF
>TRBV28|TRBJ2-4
ASSFHELGVAGEGAKNIQY
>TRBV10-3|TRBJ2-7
AISDATAGGVYEQY
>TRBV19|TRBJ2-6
ASSITGSSGANVLT
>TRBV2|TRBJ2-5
ASSDVVADMWETQY
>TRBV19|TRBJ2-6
ASSDGYAGANVLT